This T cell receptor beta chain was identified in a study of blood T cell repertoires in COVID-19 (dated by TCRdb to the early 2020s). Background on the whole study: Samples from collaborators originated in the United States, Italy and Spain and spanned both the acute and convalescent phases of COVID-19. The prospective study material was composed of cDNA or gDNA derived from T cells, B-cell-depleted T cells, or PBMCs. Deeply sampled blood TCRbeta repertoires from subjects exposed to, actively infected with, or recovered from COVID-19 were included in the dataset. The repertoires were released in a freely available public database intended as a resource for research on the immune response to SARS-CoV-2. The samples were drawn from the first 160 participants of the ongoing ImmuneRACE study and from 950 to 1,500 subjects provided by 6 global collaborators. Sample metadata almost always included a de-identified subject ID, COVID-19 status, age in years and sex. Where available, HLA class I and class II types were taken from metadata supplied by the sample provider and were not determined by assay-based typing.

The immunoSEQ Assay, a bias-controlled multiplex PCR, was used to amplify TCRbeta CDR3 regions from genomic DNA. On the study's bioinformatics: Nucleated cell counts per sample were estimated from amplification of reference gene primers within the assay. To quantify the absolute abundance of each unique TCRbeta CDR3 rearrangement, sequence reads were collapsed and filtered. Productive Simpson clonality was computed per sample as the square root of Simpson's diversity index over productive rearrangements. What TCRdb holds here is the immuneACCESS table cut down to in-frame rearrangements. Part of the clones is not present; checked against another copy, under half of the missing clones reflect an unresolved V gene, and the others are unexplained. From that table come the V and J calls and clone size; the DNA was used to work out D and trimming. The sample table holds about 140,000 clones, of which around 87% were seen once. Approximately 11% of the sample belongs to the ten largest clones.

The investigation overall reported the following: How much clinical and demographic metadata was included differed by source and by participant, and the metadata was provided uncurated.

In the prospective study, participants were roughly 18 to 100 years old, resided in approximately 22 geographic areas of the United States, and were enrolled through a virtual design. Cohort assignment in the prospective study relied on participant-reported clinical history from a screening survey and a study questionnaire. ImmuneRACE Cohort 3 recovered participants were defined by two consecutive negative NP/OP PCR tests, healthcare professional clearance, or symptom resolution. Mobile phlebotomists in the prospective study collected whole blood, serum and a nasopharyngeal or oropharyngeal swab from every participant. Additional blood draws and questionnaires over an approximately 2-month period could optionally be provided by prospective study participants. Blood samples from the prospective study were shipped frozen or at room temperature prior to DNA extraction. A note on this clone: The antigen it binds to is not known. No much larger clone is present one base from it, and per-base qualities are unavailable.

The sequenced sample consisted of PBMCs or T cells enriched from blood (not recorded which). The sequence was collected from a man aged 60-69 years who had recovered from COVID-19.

The CDR3 protein is CASSLGRGQPQHF. DNA sequence: TGTGCCAGCAGCTTAGGGCGCGGGCAGCCCCAGCATTTT. The rearranged chain carries TRBV7-8 and TRBJ1-5, with an unclear D gene assignment. The trim is 1 base for V and 7 bases for J, with a gap of 8 bases between the germline ends. According to the germline V gene, CDR1 reads SGHVS and CDR2 reads FQNEAQ. CDR3 length: 13 amino acids, cysteine to phenylalanine. The entry retains the CDR3 DNA only, 39 bases that are in frame from base 1. When the CDR3 is completed using the reference TRBV7-8 and TRBJ1-5 genes on either side, the full variable domain is GAGVSQSPRYKVAKRGQDVALRCDPISGHVSLFWYQQALGQGPEFLTYFQNEAQLDKSGLPSDRFFAERPEGSVSTLKIQRTQQEDSAVYLCASSLGRGQPQHFGDGTRLSIL.